The rows below give T cell receptor beta chains drawn from one sample of a study of OX40 agonist ivuxolimab in advanced cancers. Using immunoSEQ multiplex PCR, the repertoire was profiled, and TCRdb retains in-frame clones only, with some absent. The sample contains about 73,000 clones, about 87% of which appear only once. The material sequenced was CD4+ or CD8+ T cells sorted from blood, taken in a trial of the OX40 agonist ivuxolimab. The receptors derive from an adult with an advanced solid tumor such as melanoma, head and neck, liver or kidney cancer. The CDR3 runs from the conserved cysteine through the conserved F or W.

V gene: TRBV10-3
CDR3 length: 14
CDR3 protein: CAISESDPLGGYTF

V gene: TRBV19
CDR3 length: 13
CDR3 protein: CASSPTSSNEQFF

V gene: TRBV19
CDR3 length: 14
CDR3 protein: CASSIPRTPNEAFF

V gene: TRBV7-2
CDR3 length: 18
CDR3 protein: CASSRDNIPGTSRVTQYF

V gene: TRBV7-9
CDR3 length: 15
CDR3 protein: CASSSTREQSYEQYF

V gene: TRBV13
CDR3 length: 14
CDR3 protein: CASSAGTNTGELFF

V gene: TRBV14
CDR3 length: 15
CDR3 protein: CASSPPLALQETQYF

V gene: TRBV2
CDR3 length: 14
CDR3 protein: CASSERGNKNIQYF

V gene: TRBV6-1
CDR3 length: 16
CDR3 protein: CASSEGGHRYQETQYF

V gene: TRBV6-1
CDR3 length: 14
CDR3 protein: CASSGPDLSYEQYF

V gene: TRBV2
CDR3 length: 13
CDR3 protein: CASSNNPYNEQFF

V gene: TRBV4-1
CDR3 length: 14
CDR3 protein: CASSQDRLSYEQYF

V gene: TRBV7-9
CDR3 length: 14
CDR3 protein: CASSLVHPQETQYF

V gene: TRBV2
CDR3 length: 15
CDR3 protein: CASSAGHPAGYEQYF

V gene: TRBV7-9
CDR3 length: 13
CDR3 protein: CASSLPGNTEAFF

V gene: TRBV6-1
CDR3 length: 13
CDR3 protein: CASSLSGGETQYF

V gene: TRBV10-3
CDR3 length: 16
CDR3 protein: CAISGTDEVTNYGYTF

V gene: TRBV4-1
CDR3 length: 13
CDR3 protein: CASSQGTVYEQYF

V gene: TRBV9
CDR3 length: 15
CDR3 protein: CASSVHRASTDTQYF

V gene: TRBV6-5
CDR3 length: 11
CDR3 protein: CASSENLEQYF

V gene: TRBV28
CDR3 length: 12
CDR3 protein: CASSPQGDEQFF

V gene: TRBV9
CDR3 length: 14
CDR3 protein: CASSPYGNTGELFF

V gene: TRBV2
CDR3 length: 14
CDR3 protein: CASSDLSDSYEQYF

V gene: TRBV13
CDR3 length: 12
CDR3 protein: CASSPNTDTQYF

V gene: TRBV18
CDR3 length: 15
CDR3 protein: CASSPLDGVGTEAFF

V gene: TRBV5-1
CDR3 length: 16
CDR3 protein: CASSLVSDPTNTEAFF

V gene: TRBV5-1
CDR3 length: 13
CDR3 protein: CASKRSMNTEAFF

V gene: TRBV7-9
CDR3 length: 16
CDR3 protein: CASSLTPGLEGNEQFF

V gene: TRBV4-2
CDR3 length: 16
CDR3 protein: CASSQDTTGTGETQYF

V gene: TRBV7-8
CDR3 length: 14
CDR3 protein: CASSFLGTGNTIYF

V gene: TRBV6-5
CDR3 length: 13
CDR3 protein: CASSPLREREGFF

V gene: TRBV6-5
CDR3 length: 13
CDR3 protein: CASSNAAGYEQYF

V gene: TRBV7-9
CDR3 length: 15
CDR3 protein: CASSLAIGTSDTQYF

V gene: TRBV9
CDR3 length: 17
CDR3 protein: CASSVPVQGENTGELFF

V gene: TRBV5-6
CDR3 length: 16
CDR3 protein: CASSKYLADGEETQYF

V gene: TRBV19
CDR3 length: 16
CDR3 protein: CASSISGTSGYNEQFF

V gene: TRBV2
CDR3 length: 13
CDR3 protein: CAGTSGGTDTQYF

V gene: TRBV5-1
CDR3 length: 14
CDR3 protein: CASTRSDLNTEAFF

V gene: TRBV28
CDR3 length: 11
CDR3 protein: CALLVADTQYF

V gene: TRBV19
CDR3 length: 13
CDR3 protein: CASSMSPNQPQHF

V gene: TRBV5-1
CDR3 length: 15
CDR3 protein: CASSLVRGNTGELFF

V gene: TRBV28
CDR3 length: 14
CDR3 protein: CASRDVRGLTEAFF

V gene: TRBV30
CDR3 length: 14
CDR3 protein: CAWSVSRYVYEQYF

V gene: TRBV9
CDR3 length: 12
CDR3 protein: CASSVAGDTQYF

V gene: TRBV5-4
CDR3 length: 14
CDR3 protein: CASSLDSSNYGYTF

V gene: TRBV2
CDR3 length: 13
CDR3 protein: CASITRGYNEQFF

V gene: TRBV4-1
CDR3 length: 14
CDR3 protein: CASSQVGQGETQYF

V gene: TRBV4-1
CDR3 length: 18
CDR3 protein: CASSQDFEGTGLEETQYF

V gene: TRBV27
CDR3 length: 12
CDR3 protein: CASSLSFGELFF

V gene: TRBV5-5
CDR3 length: 13
CDR3 protein: CASSPEGRIELFF

V gene: TRBV6-5
CDR3 length: 14
CDR3 protein: CASATGTYAYEQYF

V gene: TRBV5-6
CDR3 length: 14
CDR3 protein: CASSWGRANEKLFF

V gene: TRBV5-1
CDR3 length: 14
CDR3 protein: CASSLRWGSYEQYF